This T cell receptor beta chain was sequenced for a study of shared clonotypes between healthy human individuals. Study-level findings and limits: Clonotypes that were shared across a handful of donors made up around 5.5% of naive CD4 clonotypes. It was the non-shared clonotypes that had lower generation probabilities than clonotypes shared by all four donors.

CDR3 length equals 18 residues. V lost 0 bases to trimming and J lost 5 bases, with 24 bases between them. CDR1 and CDR2 (germline): SGDLS, YYNGEE. A note on this clone: What it binds is unknown.

Several immunoSEQ 96-well plates shared each subset's DNA, each plate a replicate. Assay: immunoSEQ multiplex PCR; the TCRdb copy retains only in-frame clones and omits some. The table has 2 million to 3 million clones, around 90% seen once. The chain has TRBV9 and TRBJ2-7; maybe TRBD2 (8 bases). The source of this sequence is a young man in good health. Sequences were obtained from naive CD4+ T cells sorted from blood. The sample's subset: CD45RA+ positively selected. The CDR3 nucleotides are TGTGCCAGCAGCGTAGACCCCGGAGGGGGCGGGAGGTACAACGAGCAGTACTTC. As protein: CASSVDPGGGGRYNEQYF.